This TCR delta chain derives from a study of delta chains in infants with herpesvirus infections (dated by TCRdb to the early 2020s). For the wider study: A Ugandan infant birth cohort was prospectively followed from birth to characterize gammadelta T cell responses to primary cytomegalovirus (CMV) infection. gammadelta TCRs were sequenced from PBMC obtained from around 18 CMV-infected infants (one congenitally infected) and seven to nine CMV-uninfected infants for whom sufficient sample was available. Infant blood samples fell into approximate age groups of 1.5, 4, 8 and 12 months. Previously published Belgian fetal and cord blood gammadelta TCR data were added only for comparison and were not generated in this cohort. The full study reports these points: The authors noted a small sample size and no race- or environment-matched controls, since nearly all Ugandans acquire CMV before adulthood. The public clonotype was found only at the first time point after infection and was absent in uninfected infants and in those infected after 120 days. In CMV-uninfected infants, the public clonotype might still be present but below the detection limit.

The receptor library was made with RT-PCR. TCR cDNA was generated by reverse transcription of PBMC RNA with SuperScript II and gamma-chain- and delta-chain-specific primers. The cDNA was purified with AMPure XP beads, then amplified and indexed with Illumina adapters using the Nextera XT Index Kit. An Illumina MiSeq with a V2 300-cycle kit was used to sequence the gammadelta TCR libraries. The paper's data handling went like this. Using MiXCR v2.1.12, CDR3 sequences were assembled, and reads were mapped onto D, J and V genes obtained from GenBank. Repertoire analyses of the CDR3 clonotypes were performed with VDJtools v1.2.1. In TCRdb, clones were called once more from the public reads by CATT, and rows of identical DNA were later combined. TCRdb, rather than the study authors, made the V and J calls. Within this sample are about 2,600 delta-chain clones, with 38% of them counted one time only. 4% to 5% of the sample comes from the top ten.

This clone showed up just a few times. Its recognized antigen is unknown. It has no much larger one-base neighbor in the sample; base qualities were not kept. Pregnant women getting prenatal care were recruited in Kampala, Uganda, and their infants were enrolled; maternal HIV status had to be documented. Weekly visits were made to families, and infant clinical information, oral swabs and peripheral blood were collected beginning at 6 weeks of age and every 4 months thereafter. Blood was collected in heparin tubes, and PBMC were isolated by Ficoll-Paque density gradient centrifugation and cryopreserved. This specimen was peripheral blood, taken at time point 4 of longitudinal follow-up. This clonotype originated in a human donor who was a Ugandan infant, either HIV-exposed or HIV-unexposed (not recorded which).

The sequence in DNA is TGTGCTCTTGGGGTCCCCGAAGCAAAGTCCTACCGTATGGATATACAGCCCGATAAACTCATCTTT. It translates as CALGVPEAKSYRMDIQPDKLIF. The chain is made from TRDV1 and TRDJ1; TRDD2 is a possible D gene, resting on 6 matching bases. The CDR3 spans 22 residues, from the cysteine through the phenylalanine. The retained sequence is limited to the CDR3, 66 bases, with the frame set at the first base. Relative to germline, V is 4 bases shorter and J is 3 bases shorter, with 36 bases between their ends. CDR1 and CDR2, per the germline V gene, are TSWWSYY and QGS.